This passage covers 2 T cell receptor beta chains from one sample sequenced in a study of T cell responses to AZD1222 COVID-19 vaccine. Sequencing used immunoSEQ multiplex PCR; TCRdb keeps in-frame clones, though not all of them. The sample holds approximately 100,000 clones, just over 90% seen once. Sequencing used peripheral blood, obtained on day 0 of AZD1222 vaccination. The receptors shown here come from an adult in good health.

A single count supports this clone. The V gene is TRBV7-9, the J gene TRBJ2-1, with TRBD2 identical over 9 bases. From germline, CDR1 is SEHNR and CDR2 FQNEAQ (reference sequence). This CDR3 is built from 15 residues. With V trimmed by 1 base and J by 6 bases, 4 bases remained unmatched. The CDR3 loop reads CASSLGLAGSNEQFF. The CDR3 nucleotides read TGTGCCAGCAGCTTAGGGCTAGCGGGGTCCAATGAGCAGTTCTTC.

The rearrangement joins TRBV6-1 to TRBJ1-5; D might be TRBD1 (6 bases). CDR3 size: 15 residues. Germline V gene sequence: CDR1 MNHNS, CDR2 SASEGT. V lost 1 base to trimming and J lost 10 bases, with 17 bases between them. CDR3 protein: CASSEVTGLVQPQHF. CDR3 nucleotide sequence: TGTGCCAGCAGTGAAGTTACAGGGTTAGTACAACCCCAGCATTTT.